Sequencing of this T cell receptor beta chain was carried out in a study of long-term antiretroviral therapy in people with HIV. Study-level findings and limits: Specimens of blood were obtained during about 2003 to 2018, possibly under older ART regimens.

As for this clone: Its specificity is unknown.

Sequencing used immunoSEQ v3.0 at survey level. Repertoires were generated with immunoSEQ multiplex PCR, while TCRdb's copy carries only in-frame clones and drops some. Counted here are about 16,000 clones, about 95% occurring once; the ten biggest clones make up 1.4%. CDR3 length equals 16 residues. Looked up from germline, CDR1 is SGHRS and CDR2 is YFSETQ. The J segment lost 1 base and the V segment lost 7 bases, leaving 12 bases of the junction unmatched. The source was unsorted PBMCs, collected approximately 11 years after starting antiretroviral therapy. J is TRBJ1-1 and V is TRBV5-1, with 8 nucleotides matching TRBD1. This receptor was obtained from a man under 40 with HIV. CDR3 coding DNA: TGCGCCAGCGTATCGGGACAGGCGGCTGCGAACACTGAAGCTTTCTTT. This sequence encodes CASVSGQAAANTEAFF.